This T cell receptor beta chain was sequenced for a study of CD8+ T cells in alopecia areata. The length of the CDR3 is 14 residues. V was cut by 7 bases and J by 4 bases, with 16 bases left in between. CDR1 and CDR2 (germline): MGHDK, SYGVNS. As regards this clone: The target antigen is unknown.

Extraction and reverse transcription of RNA yielded cDNA as the sequencing template. The method was immunoSEQ multiplex PCR; TCRdb's version includes in-frame clones alone and lacks a portion of them. The table includes 150,000 to 200,000 clones, about 54% detected once. Study-wide points: Normal skin's resident alphabeta T cells are also sequenced in scalp samples. Whereas mice showed it more clearly, TCR sharing across patients was murkier, possibly because of HLA. Higher clonality was seen in lesional scalp than in normal scalp, especially in alopecia totalis/universalis.

The chain joins TRBV25-1 to TRBJ1-1, with a weak D call TRBD1 (5 bases). Sequenced material: CD4+ T cells sorted from blood. This receptor was obtained from a human donor in good health. The CDR3 nucleotides are TGTGCCAGCATTTCGGATTGGGGGACCACTGAAGCTTTCTTT. Translating gives CASISDWGTTEAFF.